A selection of T cell receptor beta chains follows, all from one sample in a study of blood T cell repertoires in COVID-19. Sequencing was performed with immunoSEQ multiplex PCR; in TCRdb, only in-frame clones are kept and a portion is missing. The profile shows more than 250,000 clones, around 83% of them singletons. The sequencing input was peripheral blood. The receptors originated from a man in his late teens or twenties with active or convalescent COVID-19. The CDR3 runs from the conserved cysteine through the conserved F or W. The D gene is left open where the match is weak. Size is stated for part of the rows, as once, few or many counts, or as a class when the clone is expanded.

D gene	J gene	V gene	clone size	CDR3 DNA	CDR3 protein
NA	TRBJ2-5	TRBV20-1	NA	TGCAGTGCTAGTCTTGGCGGCAGCGTCCAGTACTTC	CSASLGGSVQYF
TRBD1	TRBJ1-1	TRBV29-1	NA	TGCAGCGTTGTAGAACAGGGGGACACTGAAGCTTTCTTT	CSVVEQGDTEAFF
NA	TRBJ2-1	TRBV5-4	NA	TGTGCCAGCAGTGTAACAAACCCCTACAATGAGCAGTTCTTC	CASSVTNPYNEQFF
NA	TRBJ2-7	TRBV28	NA	TGTGCCAGCGCGAACCAAATCTACGAGCAGTACTTC	CASANQIYEQYF
NA	TRBJ1-2	TRBV15	NA	TGTGCCACCAGCAGAGATCTACAGTATGGCTACACCTTC	CATSRDLQYGYTF
NA	TRBJ1-3	TRBV6-5	NA	TGTGCCAGCAGTTACTCTAATTCTGGAAACACCATATATTTT	CASSYSNSGNTIYF
NA	TRBJ2-1	TRBV6-2/TRBV6-3	NA	TGTGCCAGCAGTTACCCGAGTTCGGATGAGCAGTTCTTC	CASSYPSSDEQFF
NA	TRBJ2-7	TRBV5-6	NA	TGTGCCAGCAGCCTACCGGTTAGGGGGGGCGAGCAGTACTTC	CASSLPVRGGEQYF
NA	TRBJ1-5	TRBV19	NA	TGTGCCAGTAGGAGGGGGATGGATCAGCCCCAGCATTTT	CASRRGMDQPQHF
NA	TRBJ2-7	TRBV6-5	once	TGTGCCAGCAGTTACGTCGCCGACCGGGGTATAGAGCAGTACTTC	CASSYVADRGIEQYF
TRBD1	TRBJ1-6	TRBV7-2	NA	TGTGCCAGCAGCTCATCCCGACAGGGCAATTCACCCCTCCACTTT	CASSSSRQGNSPLHF
NA	TRBJ1-3	TRBV5-1	NA	TGCGCCAGCAGCGCAGCGGCGGGGGTCTCTGGAAACACCATATATTTT	CASSAAAGVSGNTIYF
NA	TRBJ2-2	TRBV7-3	NA	TGTGCCAGCAGTCCAAGGAGGTCGACCGGGGAGCTGTTTTTT	CASSPRRSTGELFF
NA	TRBJ2-1	TRBV12-3/TRBV12-4	NA	TGTGCCAGCAGCCCTAGCAATGAGCAGTTCTTC	CASSPSNEQFF
TRBD2	TRBJ2-5	TRBV7-7	once	TGTGCCAGCAGCAAACGACTAGCGGGGGCTAGAGAGACCCAGTACTTC	CASSKRLAGARETQYF
NA	TRBJ1-3	TRBV30	once	TGTGCCAGCCGGGACATCGGAAACACCATATATTTT	CASRDIGNTIYF
TRBD1	TRBJ1-6	TRBV2	NA	TGTGCCGGATCAGACAGGGTGGGGAATTCACCCCTCCACTTT	CAGSDRVGNSPLHF
NA	TRBJ2-2	TRBV4-2	once	TGTGCCAGCAGCCAAGAAATTGGGGCAACCGGGGAGCTGTTTTTT	CASSQEIGATGELFF
NA	TRBJ2-7	TRBV28	NA	TGTGCCAGCAGAAATTCCAGGGACGAGCAGTACTTC	CASRNSRDEQYF
TRBD1	TRBJ2-7	TRBV6-2/TRBV6-3	few	TGTGCCAGCAGTGGCGGACAGGGGGCGGACGAGCAGTACTTC	CASSGGQGADEQYF
NA	TRBJ1-6	TRBV27	NA	TGTGCCAGCAGTCCGCACAGGGACCGAAGCTCCTATAATTCACCCCTCCACTTT	CASSPHRDRSSYNSPLHF
NA	TRBJ2-2	TRBV7-6	NA	TGTGCCAGCAGGGGGCCTATCGGGGAGCTGTTTTTT	CASRGPIGELFF
NA	TRBJ2-3	TRBV7-2	NA	TGTGCCAGCAGCTTACAATCCGCGGGGCTGTTCGGAGATACGCAGTATTTT	CASSLQSAGLFGDTQYF
NA	TRBJ1-1	TRBV12-5	NA	TGTGCTAGTGGTTTGGTACTCGGAGTGAACACTGAAGCTTTCTTT	CASGLVLGVNTEAFF
NA	TRBJ1-2	TRBV7-9	NA	TGTGCCAGCAGCTTTGAGGGAAACTCCTATGGCTACACCTTC	CASSFEGNSYGYTF
NA	TRBJ1-5	TRBV6-5	NA	TGTGCCAGCAGCAGGGGAGATAATCAGCCCCAGCATTTT	CASSRGDNQPQHF
NA	TRBJ1-5	TRBV12-3/TRBV12-4	NA	TGTGCCAGCAGCTTTTCTACGGATCAGCCCCAGCATTTT	CASSFSTDQPQHF
TRBD2	TRBJ2-7	TRBV4-3	NA	TGCGCCAGCAGCCAAGAAACTAGCGGGAGAGACGAGCAGTACTTC	CASSQETSGRDEQYF
NA	TRBJ1-2	TRBV15	NA	TGTGCCACCAGCAGTTTTAACAGGCCGGCGGGCTACACCTTC	CATSSFNRPAGYTF
TRBD1	TRBJ1-6	TRBV28	NA	TGTGCCAGCCGACCACCTCCGGGACAGGGGAATTCACCCCTCCACTTT	CASRPPPGQGNSPLHF
TRBD1	TRBJ2-7	TRBV19	few	TGTGCCACTATGGACAGGTTATACTACGAGCAGTACTTC	CATMDRLYYEQYF
NA	TRBJ1-2	TRBV7-9	NA	TGTGCCAGCAGCTCCGAAAACAGGGACTACACCTTC	CASSSENRDYTF
NA	TRBJ1-3	TRBV30	NA	TGTGCCTGGGCGGGGGGGACTTCTGGAAACACCATATATTTT	CAWAGGTSGNTIYF
TRBD2	TRBJ2-2	TRBV6-5	NA	TGTGCCAGCAAAGTAACGGGGGGGCCGTCCGGGGAGCTGTTTTTT	CASKVTGGPSGELFF
TRBD2	TRBJ2-1	TRBV27	NA	TGTGCCAGCAGTTATACTGGTCTAGCGGGAGGGGTTGAGCAGTTCTTC	CASSYTGLAGGVEQFF
NA	TRBJ2-2	TRBV29-1	once	TGCAGCGTTTTAGAGGGGGTCTTACCCGGGGAGCTGTTTTTT	CSVLEGVLPGELFF
TRBD1	TRBJ1-2	TRBV5-1	NA	TGCGCCAGCAACCGCGGACAGGGGGAGGCTGGCTACACCTTC	CASNRGQGEAGYTF
NA	TRBJ1-6	TRBV27	once	TGTGCCAGCACGGAGGGGTCCTATAATTCACCCCTCCACTTT	CASTEGSYNSPLHF
TRBD2	TRBJ2-1	TRBV12-5	once	TGTGCTAGTGGTTTGGACCTGACTAGCGGGGGGTTTAATGAGCAGTTCTTC	CASGLDLTSGGFNEQFF
NA	TRBJ2-2	TRBV11-2	NA	TGTGCCAGCAGCTTAATTCGAGTGGCCGGGGAGCTGTTTTTT	CASSLIRVAGELFF
NA	TRBJ2-3	TRBV29-1	once	TGCAGCGTTGTTGATCCTAGCCCAGATACGCAGTATTTT	CSVVDPSPDTQYF
TRBD1	TRBJ1-2	TRBV9	NA	TGTGCCAGCAGCGTAGAACAGGGGCTTAGGAGTGGCTACACCTTC	CASSVEQGLRSGYTF
NA	TRBJ1-1	TRBV11-3	NA	TGTGCCAGCAGCACAAATATGAACACTGAAGCTTTCTTT	CASSTNMNTEAFF
TRBD1	TRBJ2-2	TRBV12-5	NA	TGTGCTAGTGGTTTGGTCGCCTTGACAGGGTGGGACACCGGGGAGCTGTTTTTT	CASGLVALTGWDTGELFF
NA	TRBJ2-5	TRBV13	NA	TGTGCCAGCAGCTTAGGTGGGGCTGGGGAGACCCAGTACTTC	CASSLGGAGETQYF
NA	TRBJ2-3	TRBV6-5	NA	TGTGCCAGCAGTTATTTTACTAGCAGCACAGATACGCAGTATTTT	CASSYFTSSTDTQYF
TRBD1	TRBJ1-4	TRBV27	NA	TGTGCCACTACCGGGTCCCGGGACAGAAATGAAAAACTGTTTTTT	CATTGSRDRNEKLFF
TRBD2	TRBJ2-1	TRBV2	medium-sized	TGTGCCAGCAGTATGGCTAGCGGGGGGCGGGGTGAGCAGTTCTTC	CASSMASGGRGEQFF
TRBD1	TRBJ2-7	TRBV2	NA	TGTGCCAGCACCCTAAAGGGACAGGGGGCCTACGAGCAGTACTTC	CASTLKGQGAYEQYF
NA	TRBJ1-6	TRBV6-6	few	TGTGCCAGCAGTTACTCGTTTGGCAATTCACCCCTCCACTTT	CASSYSFGNSPLHF
NA	TRBJ2-2	TRBV6-5	NA	TGTGCCAGCGGGTGGGTTAGCAACACCGGGGAGCTGTTTTTT	CASGWVSNTGELFF
NA	TRBJ2-3	TRBV10-1	NA	TGCGCCAGCAGTGAGTCGCAAGGGGGTCCAGATACGCAGTATTTT	CASSESQGGPDTQYF
NA	TRBJ2-3	TRBV18	NA	TGTGCCAGCTCACCACCCACGGGCGGGCAAGATACGCAGTATTTT	CASSPPTGGQDTQYF